Listed below are T cell receptor beta chains from one sample, sequenced in a study of cytomegalovirus exposure and HLA in healthy donors. TCRdb's table, derived via immunoSEQ multiplex PCR, lists solely in-frame clones and lacks some. The sample consists of 150,000 to 200,000 clones, less than 90% of them appearing once. Sequencing was performed on PBMCs. Receptor source: a woman aged 25 to 39 in good health and CMV-seronegative. Each CDR3 is given with its conserved first and last residue. The D gene is left open where the match is weak. Clone size, where shown, is once, few, many, or a class for clones that have expanded.

CDR3nt	CDR3aa	v_gene	abundance	j_gene	d_gene
TGTGCCAGCACCGACAGGGTGAGCAATCAGCCCCAGCATTTT	CASTDRVSNQPQHF	TRBV2	few	TRBJ1-5	TRBD1
TGTGCCAGCAGCGCCGGCCCCACTGAAGCTTTCTTT	CASSAGPTEAFF	TRBV7-9	.	TRBJ1-1	.
TGCGCCAGCAGCCGGGGATTAGGACAGGGAGAGACCCAGTACTTC	CASSRGLGQGETQYF	TRBV4-1	.	TRBJ2-5	TRBD1
TGTGCCTGGAGCCCCCTAGACGGGTTCTACGAGCAGTACTTC	CAWSPLDGFYEQYF	TRBV30	once	TRBJ2-7	.
TGTGCCAGCAGTGACTCTAGCGGGGGGGCAGATACGCAGTATTTT	CASSDSSGGADTQYF	TRBV6-4	many	TRBJ2-3	TRBD2
TGTGCCAGCAGTTTACTTGGGGGGGAGCAGTACTTC	CASSLLGGEQYF	TRBV27	few	TRBJ2-7	.
TGCGCCAGCAGCTGGGGTTCGGGGGCTGAAGCTTTCTTT	CASSWGSGAEAFF	TRBV5-1	.	TRBJ1-1	.
TGTGCCAGCAGCTGGGGACAGGGCAATGAGCAGTTCTTC	CASSWGQGNEQFF	TRBV5-4	.	TRBJ2-1	TRBD1
TGTGCCAGCAGTGAAGGGGGTGTAGATGAAAAACTGTTTTTT	CASSEGGVDEKLFF	TRBV2	.	TRBJ1-4	.
TGTGCCAGTAGTCTAACCGGGCCCCTTGTGGGCTACACCTTC	CASSLTGPLVGYTF	TRBV19	.	TRBJ1-2	.
TGTGCCAGCAGTTTATTGACCCAGGGAGGGACTGAAGCTTTCTTT	CASSLLTQGGTEAFF	TRBV28	.	TRBJ1-1	.